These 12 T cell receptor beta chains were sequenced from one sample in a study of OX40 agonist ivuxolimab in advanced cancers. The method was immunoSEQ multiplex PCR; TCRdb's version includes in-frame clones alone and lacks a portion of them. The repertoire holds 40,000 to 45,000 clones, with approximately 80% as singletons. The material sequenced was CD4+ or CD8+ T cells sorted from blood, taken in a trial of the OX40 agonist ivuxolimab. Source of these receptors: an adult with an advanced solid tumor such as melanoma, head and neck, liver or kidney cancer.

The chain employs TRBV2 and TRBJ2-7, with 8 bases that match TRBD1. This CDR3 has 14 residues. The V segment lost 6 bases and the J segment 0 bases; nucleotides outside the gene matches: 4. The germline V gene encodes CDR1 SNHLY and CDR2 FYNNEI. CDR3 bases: TGTGCCAGCAGGGGACAGGTGTCCTCCTACGAGCAGTACTTC. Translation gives CASRGQVSSYEQYF.

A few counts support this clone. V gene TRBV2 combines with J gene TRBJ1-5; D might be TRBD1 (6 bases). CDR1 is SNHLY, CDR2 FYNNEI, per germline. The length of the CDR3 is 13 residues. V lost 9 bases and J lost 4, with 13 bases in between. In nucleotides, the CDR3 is TGTGCCAGTTCTAGACAGGCTAATCAGCCCCAGCATTTT. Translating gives CASSRQANQPQHF.

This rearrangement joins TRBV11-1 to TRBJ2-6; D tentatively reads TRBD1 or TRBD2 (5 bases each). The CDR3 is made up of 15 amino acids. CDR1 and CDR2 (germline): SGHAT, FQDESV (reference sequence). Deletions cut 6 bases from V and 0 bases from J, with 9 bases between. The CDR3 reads CASRGEPSGANVLTF. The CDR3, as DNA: TGTGCCAGCAGGGGGGAGCCCTCTGGGGCCAACGTCCTGACTTTC.

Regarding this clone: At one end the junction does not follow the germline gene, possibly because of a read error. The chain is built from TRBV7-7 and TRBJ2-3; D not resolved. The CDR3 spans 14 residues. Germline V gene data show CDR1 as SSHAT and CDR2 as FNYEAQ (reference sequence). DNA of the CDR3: TGTGCTAGCAGCTTAGGTGTCTCAGGAGATACGCAGTATTTT. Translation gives CASSLGVSGDTQYF. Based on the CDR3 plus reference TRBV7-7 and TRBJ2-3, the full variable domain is GAGVSQSPRYKVTKRGQDVTLRCDPISSHATLYWYQQALGQGPEFLTYFNYEAQPDKSGLPSDRFSAERPEGSISTLTIQRTEQRDSAMYRCASSLGVSGDTQYFGPGTRLTVL.

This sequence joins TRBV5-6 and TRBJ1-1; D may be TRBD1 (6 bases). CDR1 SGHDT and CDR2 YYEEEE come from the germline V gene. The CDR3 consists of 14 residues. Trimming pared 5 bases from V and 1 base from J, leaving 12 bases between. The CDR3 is CASRVGGRNTEAFF. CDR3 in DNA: TGTGCCAGCAGAGTCGGGGGGCGGAACACTGAAGCTTTCTTT. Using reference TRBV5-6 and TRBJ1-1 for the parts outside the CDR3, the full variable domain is DAGVTQSPTHLIKTRGQQVTLRCSPKSGHDTVSWYQQALGQGPQFIFQYYEEEERQRGNFPDRFSGHQFPNYSSELNVNALLLGDSALYLCASRVGGRNTEAFFGQGTRLTVV.

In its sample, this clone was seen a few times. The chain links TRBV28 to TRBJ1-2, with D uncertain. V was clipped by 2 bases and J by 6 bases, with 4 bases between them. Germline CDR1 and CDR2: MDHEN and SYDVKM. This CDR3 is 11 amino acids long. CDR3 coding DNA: TGTGCCAGCAGTTTACTGAATGGCTACACCTTC. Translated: CASSLLNGYTF.

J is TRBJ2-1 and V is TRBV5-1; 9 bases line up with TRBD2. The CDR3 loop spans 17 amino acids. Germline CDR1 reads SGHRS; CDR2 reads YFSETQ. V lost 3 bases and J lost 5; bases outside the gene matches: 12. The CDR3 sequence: CASSSHISGSFDNEQFF. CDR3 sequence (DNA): TGCGCCAGCAGCTCACATATTAGCGGGAGTTTCGACAATGAGCAGTTCTTC. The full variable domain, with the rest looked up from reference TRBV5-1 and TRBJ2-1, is KAGVTQTPRYLIKTRGQQVTLSCSPISGHRSVSWYQQTPGQGLQFLFEYFSETQRNKGNFPGRFSGRQFSNSRSEMNVSTLELGDSALYLCASSSHISGSFDNEQFFGPGTRLTVL.

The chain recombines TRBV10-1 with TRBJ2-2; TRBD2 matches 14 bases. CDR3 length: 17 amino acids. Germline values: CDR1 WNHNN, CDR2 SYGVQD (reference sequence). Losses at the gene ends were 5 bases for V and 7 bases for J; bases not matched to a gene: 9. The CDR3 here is CASSTGLAGVGGGELFF. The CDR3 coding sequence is TGCGCCAGCAGTACGGGACTAGCGGGAGTCGGTGGCGGGGAGCTGTTTTTT.

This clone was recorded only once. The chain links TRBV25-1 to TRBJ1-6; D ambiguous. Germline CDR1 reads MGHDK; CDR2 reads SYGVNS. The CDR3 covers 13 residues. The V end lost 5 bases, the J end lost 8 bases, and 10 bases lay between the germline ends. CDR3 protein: CASSRGMDSPLHF. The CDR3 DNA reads TGTGCCAGCAGTCGAGGTATGGATTCACCCCTCCACTTT.

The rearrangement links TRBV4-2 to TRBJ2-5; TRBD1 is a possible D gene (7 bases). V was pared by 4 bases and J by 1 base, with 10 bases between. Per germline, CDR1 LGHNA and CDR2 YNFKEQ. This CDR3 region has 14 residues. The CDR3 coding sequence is TGTGCCAGCAGCCCAGGGGGGACCCAAGAGACCCAGTACTTC. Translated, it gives CASSPGGTQETQYF.

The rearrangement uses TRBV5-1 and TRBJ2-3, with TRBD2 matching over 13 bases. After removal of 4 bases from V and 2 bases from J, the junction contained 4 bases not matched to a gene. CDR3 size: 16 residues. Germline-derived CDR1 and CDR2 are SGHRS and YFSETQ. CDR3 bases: TGCGCCAGCAGCGTTGGGACTAGCGGGACCACAGATACGCAGTATTTT. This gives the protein CASSVGTSGTTDTQYF.

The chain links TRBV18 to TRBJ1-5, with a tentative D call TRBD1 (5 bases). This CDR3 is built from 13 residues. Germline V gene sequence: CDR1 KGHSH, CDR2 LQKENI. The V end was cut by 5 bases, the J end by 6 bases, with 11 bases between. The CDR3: CASSRSTGQPQHF. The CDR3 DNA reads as TGTGCCAGCTCAAGATCAACAGGTCAGCCCCAGCATTTT.